This note documents a single TCR beta chain sequence. Its target is unknown. The data are from a study of T-cell memory formation after mild COVID-19. The V and J ends lost 3 bases and 2 bases respectively, with 14 bases between them. Germline assignment: CDR1 MNHEY and CDR2 SMNVEV (reference sequence). The CDR3 consists of 16 residues. General study findings and limits: Second-wave clones with a day 37 peak had unconfirmed SARS-CoV-2 specificity. Cross-reactive memory apparently joined, as some responding clones appeared in pre-infection memory. Contracting clones, day 15 to 85, had balanced CD4/CD8, and later expanders favored CD4+.

Via MiXCR, TCRdb re-called the 5' RACE reads, giving one row per CDR3 protein. The profile shows 100,000 to 140,000 distinct CDR3 sequences, 14% of them singletons. Material for sequencing was PBMCs or a T cell subset sorted from them (not recorded which). The chain carries TRBV27 and TRBJ2-4; tentatively, D is TRBD1 or TRBD2 (6 bases each). This sequence originates from a man aged 18 to 30 who had mild COVID-19 (a few samples of this study predate the infection). Cell type and time point are not known. CDR3 amino acids: CASSLGGFGTKNIQYF. The CDR3 region has the DNA TGTGCCAGCAGTTTGGGGGGCTTCGGGACCAAAAACATTCAGTACTTC.